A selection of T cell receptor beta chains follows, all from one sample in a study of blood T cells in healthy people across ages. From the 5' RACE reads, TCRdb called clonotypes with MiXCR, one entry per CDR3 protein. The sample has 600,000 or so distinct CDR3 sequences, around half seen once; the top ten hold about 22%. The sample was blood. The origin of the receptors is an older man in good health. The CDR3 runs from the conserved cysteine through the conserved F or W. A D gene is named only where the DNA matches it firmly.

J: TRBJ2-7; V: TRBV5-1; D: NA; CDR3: CASSLPAYEQYF
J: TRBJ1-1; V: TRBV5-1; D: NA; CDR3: CASSLAHPSQSEAFF
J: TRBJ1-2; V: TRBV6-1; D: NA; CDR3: CASSEPGRGLGGYTF
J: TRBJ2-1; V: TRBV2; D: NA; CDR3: CASLKTVNSYEQFF
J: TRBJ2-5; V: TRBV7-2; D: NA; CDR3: CASNEGGAGETQYF
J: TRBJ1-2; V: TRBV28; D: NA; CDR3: CASSTHREDGYTF
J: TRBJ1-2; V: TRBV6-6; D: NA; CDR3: CASSYIRGEDYGYTF
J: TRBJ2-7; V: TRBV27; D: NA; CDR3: CASGRGGSYEQYF
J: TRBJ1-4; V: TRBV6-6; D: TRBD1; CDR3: CASSWRGGGINEKLFF
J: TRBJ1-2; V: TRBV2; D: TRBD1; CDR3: CASSRTGPTRGYTF
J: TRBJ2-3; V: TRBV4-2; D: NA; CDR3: CASSPLWVKGPTDTQYF
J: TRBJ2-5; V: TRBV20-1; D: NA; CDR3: CSARTIQETQYF
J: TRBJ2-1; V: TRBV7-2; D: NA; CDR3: CASSLGHYYNEQFF
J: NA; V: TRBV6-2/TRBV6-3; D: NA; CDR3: CASSVLGAPQETQYF
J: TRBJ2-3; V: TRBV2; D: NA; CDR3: CAAKEAMSTDTQYF
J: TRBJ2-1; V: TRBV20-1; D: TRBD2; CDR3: CSAPTSGHNEQFF
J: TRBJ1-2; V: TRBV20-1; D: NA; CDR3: CSAREPGGYGYTF
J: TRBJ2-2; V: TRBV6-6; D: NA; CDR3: CAGGGTTYTGELFF
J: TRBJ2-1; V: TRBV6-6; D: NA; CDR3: CASSKGQGVTYEQFF
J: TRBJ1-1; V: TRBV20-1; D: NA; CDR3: CSARVPVPGGAFF
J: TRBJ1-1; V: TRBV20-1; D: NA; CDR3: CSAARGLNTEAFF
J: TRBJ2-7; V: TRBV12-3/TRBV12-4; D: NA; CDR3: CASSPRHGPYEQYF
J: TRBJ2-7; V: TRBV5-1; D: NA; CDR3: CASSPPNGIYEQYF
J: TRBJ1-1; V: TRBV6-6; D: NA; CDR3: CASSYRTVEAFF
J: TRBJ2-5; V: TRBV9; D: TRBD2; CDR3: CASSVKSSGQETQYF
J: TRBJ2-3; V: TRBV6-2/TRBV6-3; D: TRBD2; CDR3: CASSSLSGTDTQYF
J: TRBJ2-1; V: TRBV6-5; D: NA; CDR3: CASRTARGTYNEQFF
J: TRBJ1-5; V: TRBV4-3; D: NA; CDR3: CASSLFFDIGNQPQHF
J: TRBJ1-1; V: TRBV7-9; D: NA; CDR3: CASRKDPIMNTEAFF
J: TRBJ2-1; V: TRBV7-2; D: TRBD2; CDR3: CASSWASGGANNEQFF
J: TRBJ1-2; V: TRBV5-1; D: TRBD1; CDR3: CASSGDSMEYGYTF
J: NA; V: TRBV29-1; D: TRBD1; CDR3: CSVPGTGGYEQYF
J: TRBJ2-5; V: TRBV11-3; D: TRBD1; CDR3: CASRGTGSETQYF
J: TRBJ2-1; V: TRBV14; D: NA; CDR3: CASSQGYYNEQFF
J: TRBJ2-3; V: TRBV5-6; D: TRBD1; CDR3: CASSLDRGQTDTQYF
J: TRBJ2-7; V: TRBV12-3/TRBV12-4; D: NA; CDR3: CASSSNLNSYEQYF
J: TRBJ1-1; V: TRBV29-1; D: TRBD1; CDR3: CSASSRQGDTEAFF
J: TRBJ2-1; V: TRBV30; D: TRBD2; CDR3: CAWSGGRPNEQFF
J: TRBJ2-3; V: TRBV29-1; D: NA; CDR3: CSVTLVGLDTQYF
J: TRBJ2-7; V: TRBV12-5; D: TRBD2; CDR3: CASAPGGPYEQYF
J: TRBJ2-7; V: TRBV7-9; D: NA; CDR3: CASSLGLGTYEQYF
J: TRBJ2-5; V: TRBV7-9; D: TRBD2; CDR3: CASSPGRLAGDSYNEQYF
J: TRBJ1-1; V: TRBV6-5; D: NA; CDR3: CASSYSAGAGEITAFF
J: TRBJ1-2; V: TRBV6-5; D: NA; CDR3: CASSYSPAANYGYIF
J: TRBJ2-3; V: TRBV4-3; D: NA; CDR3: CASSQDAVGNGDTQYF
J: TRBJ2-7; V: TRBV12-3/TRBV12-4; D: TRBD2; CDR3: CASSPGLAGGSPYEQYF